The 22 T cell receptor beta chains below all came from one sample that was sequenced in a study of control samples from healthy donors and cancer patients. Produced via immunoSEQ multiplex PCR; TCRdb's table is partial and in-frame only. The sample holds about 35,000 clones, 85% to 95% seen once. The specimen sequenced was PBMCs. These receptors were collected from a man aged 40-55 years with colorectal cancer.

This clone was recorded once. The J gene is TRBJ2-7, the V gene TRBV30, with 8 nucleotides matching TRBD1. CDR3 length equals 12 residues. After removal of 5 bases from V and 5 bases from J, the junction contained 5 bases not matched to a gene. Germline CDR1 reads GTSNPN; CDR2 reads SVGIG (reference sequence). CDR3 bases: TGTGCCTGGGCTGACAGGGGCGACGAGCAGTACTTC. Protein: CAWADRGDEQYF.

This clone was picked up one time. V usage is TRBV19 and J usage is TRBJ2-3, with a possible D match to TRBD2 (7 bases). The germline CDR1 and CDR2 sequences are LNHDA and SQIVND (reference sequence). This CDR3 has 13 residues. The ends were cut back, 4 bases at V and 4 bases at J, with 9 bases in the middle. The CDR3 DNA reads as TGTGCCAGTAGTAAGGGGGGGTCAGATACGCAGTATTTT. Translated, it gives CASSKGGSDTQYF.

V is TRBV5-4 and J is TRBJ2-7, with unresolved D. The CDR3 totals 12 residues. V was pared by 1 base and J by 6 bases, with 8 bases between. In germline, CDR1 is SGHNT, CDR2 YYREEE (reference sequence). Here the CDR3 DNA reads TGTGCCAGCAGCTTGAAGGGTCGCGAGCAGTACTTC. This encodes CASSLKGREQYF.

The CDR3 protein is CASSPSQTGTYGYTF. The CDR3 region has the DNA TGTGCCAGCAGCCCGAGCCAAACAGGGACCTATGGCTACACCTTC. V is TRBV7-9 and J is TRBJ1-2; maybe TRBD1 (6 bases). The CDR3 covers 15 residues. V lost 5 bases, J lost 4 bases, and 17 bases lay in between. CDR1 is SEHNR and CDR2 is FQNEAQ in the germline V gene (reference sequence).

J is TRBJ2-7 and V is TRBV5-8; 8 positions match TRBD1. Trimming took 2 bases from V and 5 from J; bases not matched to a gene: 6. Germline values: CDR1 SGHTS, CDR2 YDEGEE. The CDR3 runs 14 residues. CDR3 sequence reads: CASSFGRGLNEQYF. CDR3 DNA: TGTGCCAGCAGCTTCGGCAGGGGGCTCAACGAGCAGTACTTC.

V and J are TRBV19 and TRBJ1-5; tentative D call: TRBD1 (5 bases). Trimming took off 3 bases at V and 1 base at J, with 13 bases between the two ends. CDR1 LNHDA and CDR2 SQIVND come from the germline V gene (reference sequence). There are 16 residues in the CDR3. CDR3 sequence: CASSIIRGTSNQPQHF. For the CDR3, the DNA is TGTGCCAGTAGTATTATCCGGGGGACCAGCAATCAGCCCCAGCATTTT. The whole variable domain, filled in from reference TRBV19 and TRBJ1-5, reads DGGITQSPKYLFRKEGQNVTLSCEQNLNHDAMYWYRQDPGQGLRLIYYSQIVNDFQKGDIAEGYSVSREKKESFPLTVTSAQKNPTAFYLCASSIIRGTSNQPQHFGDGTRLSIL.

The chain links TRBV9 to TRBJ1-6; 10 bases line up with TRBD1. With V trimmed by 3 bases and J by 7 bases, 4 bases remained unmatched. Germline V gene sequence: CDR1 SGDLS, CDR2 YYNGEE. CDR3 length: 15 amino acids. CDR3 nucleotides: TGTGCCAGCAGCGGATGGACAGGGGGAAATTCACCCCTCCACTTT. Translating gives CASSGWTGGNSPLHF.

This rearrangement joins TRBV19 to TRBJ1-2, with TRBD1 matching 7 bases. The V segment lost 5 bases and the J segment 6 bases; nucleotides outside the gene matches: 12. Germline V gene data show CDR1 as LNHDA and CDR2 as SQIVND (reference sequence). The CDR3 consists of 15 residues. The CDR3 nucleotides are TGTGCCAGTAGTCCTCGCCGCGACAGGGTCGATGGCTACACCTTC. Translation gives CASSPRRDRVDGYTF.

This clone was found once. The V gene is TRBV9, the J gene TRBJ2-5; D gene ambiguous. The V gene's germline CDR1 is SGDLS and CDR2 YYNGEE. This CDR3 is built from 11 residues. Trimming shortened V by 4 bases and J by 5 bases, and 6 bases separated the two germline ends. In DNA form, the CDR3 reads TGTGCCAGCAGCTCACAGGAGACCCAGTACTTC. It translates to CASSSQETQYF.

The rearrangement links TRBV30 to TRBJ2-3; a weak D match, TRBD1 (8 bases). Trimming took off 0 bases at V and 3 bases at J, with 16 bases between the two ends. From germline, CDR1 is GTSNPN and CDR2 SVGIG (reference sequence). CDR3 length: 16 amino acids. The CDR3 region is CAWSVGTGGGTDTQYF. DNA of the CDR3: TGTGCCTGGAGTGTAGGAACAGGGGGGGGGACAGATACGCAGTATTTT.

This clone was found once. This rearrangement joins TRBV2 to TRBJ2-7; D not resolved. Germline V gene data show CDR1 as SNHLY and CDR2 as FYNNEI. Trimming took off 6 bases at V and 3 bases at J, with 9 bases between the two ends. This CDR3 is built from 12 residues. CDR3 bases: TGTGCCAGCAGCCCCGGGTACTACGAGCAGTACTTC. Amino acid sequence: CASSPGYYEQYF.

The rearrangement uses TRBV3-1 (or the pseudogene TRBV3-2) and TRBJ1-1; D uncertain. The CDR3 consists of 15 residues. The ends were cut back, 4 bases at V and 6 bases at J, with 18 bases in the middle. The germline gives CDR1 LGHDT, CDR2 YNNKEL (reference sequence). The CDR3 is CASSRHPGRQPEAFF. DNA of the CDR3: TGTGCCAGCAGCCGCCACCCAGGCAGACAACCTGAAGCTTTCTTT.

CDR3 sequence: CASSPTGASSYEQYF. The CDR3 region has the DNA TGTGCCAGCAGCCCGACAGGGGCGAGCTCCTACGAGCAGTACTTC. The rearrangement joins TRBV7-9 to TRBJ2-7, with 8 nucleotides matching TRBD1. Germline CDR1 SEHNR, CDR2 FQNEAQ (reference sequence). The J segment lost 0 bases and the V segment lost 5 bases, leaving 6 bases of the junction unmatched. The CDR3 extends over 15 amino acids.

In this sample, this clone turned up once. This chain's CDR3 is CASSREGGRGNEQFF. CDR3 in DNA: TGTGCCAGCAGCCGTGAGGGGGGCCGGGGGAATGAGCAGTTCTTC. The V gene is TRBV7-2, the J gene TRBJ2-1, with D perhaps being TRBD1 or TRBD2 (6 bases each). Germline loops: CDR1 SGHTA, CDR2 FQGNSA. The V gene lost 5 bases and the J gene lost 7 bases, with 18 bases spanning the gap. The CDR3 sequence is 15 residues long. Filled out from reference TRBV7-2 and TRBJ2-1, the complete variable domain reads GAGVSQSPSNKVTEKGKDVELRCDPISGHTALYWYRQSLGQGLEFLIYFQGNSAPDKSGLPSDRFSAERTGGSVSTLTIQRTQQEDSAVYLCASSREGGRGNEQFFGPGTRLTVL.

This rearrangement joins TRBV18 to TRBJ2-2, with 8 bases matching TRBD1. Germline assignment: CDR1 KGHSH and CDR2 LQKENI. The J segment lost 1 base and the V segment lost 5 bases, leaving 3 bases of the junction unmatched. The CDR3 extends over 15 amino acids. CDR3 in amino acids: CASSFGTGNTGELFF. The DNA of the CDR3 is TGTGCCAGCTCATTTGGGACAGGGAACACCGGGGAGCTGTTTTTT.

Here the CDR3 DNA reads TGTGCCAGCAGCGAAAGCGGTACAGGGAACATTCAGTACTTC. Translation gives CASSESGTGNIQYF. The chain employs TRBV7-8 and TRBJ2-4; D may be TRBD1 (6 bases). CDR1 SGHVS and CDR2 FQNEAQ come from the germline V gene. The CDR3 has 14 amino acids. V shed 5 bases and J shed 7 bases, with 15 bases lying between them.

The J gene is TRBJ2-6, the V gene TRBV27; D is unresolved. V was shortened by 6 bases and J by 0 bases, with 3 bases between the two germline ends. Germline CDR1 reads MNHEY; CDR2 reads SMNVEV (reference sequence). The CDR3 extends over 13 amino acids. CDR3 protein: CASSRSGANVLTF. The CDR3 DNA reads TGTGCCAGCAGCCGCTCTGGGGCCAACGTCCTGACTTTC.

This rearrangement joins TRBV5-6 to TRBJ1-1; perhaps TRBD1 as D (5 bases). Trimming left V 4 bases short and J 0 bases short, with 19 bases between. Germline values: CDR1 SGHDT, CDR2 YYEEEE. This CDR3 is built from 17 residues. The CDR3 loop is CASSPRWERGLNTEAFF. In DNA form, the CDR3 reads TGTGCCAGCAGCCCCCGCTGGGAACGGGGCTTGAACACTGAAGCTTTCTTT.

V and J are TRBV19 and TRBJ1-1; 7 nucleotides align to TRBD1. V was pared by 11 bases and J by 0 bases, with 9 bases of the junction left unmatched. The CDR3 sequence is 14 residues long. Per the germline V gene, CDR1 is LNHDA and CDR2 is SQIVND (reference sequence). The DNA for the CDR3 is TGTGCCGCATCCAGGGGGGGCGTGAACACTGAAGCTTTCTTT. Translated: CAASRGGVNTEAFF. Full variable domain (outside the CDR3, taken from reference TRBV19 and TRBJ1-1): DGGITQSPKYLFRKEGQNVTLSCEQNLNHDAMYWYRQDPGQGLRLIYYSQIVNDFQKGDIAEGYSVSREKKESFPLTVTSAQKNPTAFYLCAASRGGVNTEAFFGQGTRLTVV.

The chain employs TRBV5-4 and TRBJ1-1, with 8 bases that match TRBD1. CDR3 size: 15 residues. CDR1 is SGHNT, CDR2 YYREEE, per germline (reference sequence). V was clipped by 3 bases and J by 4 bases; unmatched bases: 8. The chain's CDR3 is CASSSRTGWGTEAFF. The CDR3 region has the DNA TGTGCCAGCAGCTCTAGGACAGGGTGGGGCACTGAAGCTTTCTTT.

The CDR3: CASSSRPTGRPEAFF. The CDR3 DNA reads TGTGCCAGCAGTTCGCGCCCTACGGGACGGCCTGAAGCTTTCTTT. This chain links TRBV6-2 or TRBV6-3 with TRBJ1-1; a weak D match, TRBD1 (5 bases). Germline-derived CDR1 and CDR2 are MNHEY and SVGEGT. The CDR3 totals 15 residues. Trimming stripped 4 bases from V and 6 bases from J, with 18 bases between.

V is TRBV19 and J is TRBJ1-5, with 11 bases identical to TRBD1. V was pared by 5 bases and J by 6 bases, with 6 bases of the junction left unmatched. The CDR3 is 15 residues long. Germline CDR1 and CDR2: LNHDA and SQIVND (reference sequence). This CDR3 reads CASSPGQGASQPQHF. In DNA form, the CDR3 reads TGTGCCAGTAGTCCCGGACAGGGGGCAAGTCAGCCCCAGCATTTT.